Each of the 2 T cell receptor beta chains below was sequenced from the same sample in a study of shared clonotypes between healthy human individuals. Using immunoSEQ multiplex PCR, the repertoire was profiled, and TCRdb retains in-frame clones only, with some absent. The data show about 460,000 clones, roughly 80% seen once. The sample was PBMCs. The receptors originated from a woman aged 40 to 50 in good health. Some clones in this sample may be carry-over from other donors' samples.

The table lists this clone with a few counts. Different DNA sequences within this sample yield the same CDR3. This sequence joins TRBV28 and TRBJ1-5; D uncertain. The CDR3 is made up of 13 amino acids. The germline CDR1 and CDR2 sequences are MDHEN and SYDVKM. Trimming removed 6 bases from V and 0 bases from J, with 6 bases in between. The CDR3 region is CASSLNSNQPQHF. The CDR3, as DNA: TGTGCCAGCAGCCTTAATAGCAATCAGCCCCAGCATTTT.

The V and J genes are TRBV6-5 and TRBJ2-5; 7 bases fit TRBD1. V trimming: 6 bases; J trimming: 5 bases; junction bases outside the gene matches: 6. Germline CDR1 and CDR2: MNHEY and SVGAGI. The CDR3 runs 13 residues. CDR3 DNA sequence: TGTGCCAGCAGGAGCGGACAGGCGGAGACCCAGTACTTC. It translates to CASRSGQAETQYF.